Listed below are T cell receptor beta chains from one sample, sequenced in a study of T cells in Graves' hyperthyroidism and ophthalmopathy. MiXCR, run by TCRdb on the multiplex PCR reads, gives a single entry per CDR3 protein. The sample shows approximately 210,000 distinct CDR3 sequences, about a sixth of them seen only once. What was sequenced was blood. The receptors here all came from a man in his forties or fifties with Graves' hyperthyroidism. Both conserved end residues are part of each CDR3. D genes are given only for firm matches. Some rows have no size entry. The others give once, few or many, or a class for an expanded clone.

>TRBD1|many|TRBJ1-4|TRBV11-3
CASSLGQGHEKLFF
TGTGCCAGCAGCTTGGGACAGGGGCATGAAAAACTGTTTTTT
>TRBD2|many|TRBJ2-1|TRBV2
CASSAMTSGHNEQFF
TGTGCCAGCAGTGCAATGACTAGCGGTCACAATGAGCAGTTCTTC
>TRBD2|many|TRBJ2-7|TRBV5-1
CASSVTSGTREQYF
TGCGCCAGCAGCGTGACTAGCGGGACTCGCGAGCAGTACTTC
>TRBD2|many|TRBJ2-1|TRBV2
CASSEVGGGGYNEQFF
TGTGCCAGCAGTGAAGTGGGGGGGGGAGGCTACAATGAGCAGTTCTTC
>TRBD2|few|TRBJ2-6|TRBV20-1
CSARGPAGASSGANVLTF
TGCAGTGCTAGGGGCCCAGCGGGAGCGAGCTCTGGGGCCAACGTCCTGACTTTC
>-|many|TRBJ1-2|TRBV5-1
CASSGDGSNYGYTF
TGCGCCAGCAGCGGGGACGGTTCAAACTATGGCTACACCTTC
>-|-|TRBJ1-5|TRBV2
CTSSELRDKASHF
TGTACCAGCAGTGAATTAAGGGACAAAGCTTCGCATTTT
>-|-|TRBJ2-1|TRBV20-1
CSATDKDNEQFF
TGCAGTGCGACGGACAAGGACAATGAGCAGTTCTTC
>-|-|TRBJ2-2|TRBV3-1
CASSHRVGTTGELFF
TGTGCCAGCAGCCACAGGGTCGGAACCACCGGGGAGCTGTTTTTT
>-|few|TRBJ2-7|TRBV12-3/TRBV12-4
CASSSGLDEQYF
TGTGCCAGCAGTTCCGGACTGGACGAGCAGTACTTC
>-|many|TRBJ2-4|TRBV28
CASSPQGTKNIQYF
TGTGCCAGCAGTCCTCAGGGGACCAAAAACATTCAGTACTTC
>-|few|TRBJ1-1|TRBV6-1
CASSLTTGVWTEAFF
TGTGCCAGCAGTTTGACTACAGGTGTATGGACTGAAGCTTTCTTT
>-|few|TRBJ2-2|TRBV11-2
CASSPRGVLSGELFF
TGTGCCAGCAGCCCTAGGGGGGTCCTCTCCGGGGAGCTGTTTTTT
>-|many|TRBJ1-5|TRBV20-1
CSAPVPGASNQPQHF
TGCAGTGCTCCGGTCCCGGGGGCCAGCAATCAGCCCCAGCATTTT
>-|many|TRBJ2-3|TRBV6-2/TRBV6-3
CASSYERKDTDTQYF
TGTGCCAGCAGTTACGAGAGGAAAGACACAGATACGCAGTATTTT
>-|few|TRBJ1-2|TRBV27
CASSLSQVGGSTNYGYTF
TGTGCCAGCAGTTTATCCCAAGTCGGGGGAAGCACTAACTATGGCTACACCTTC
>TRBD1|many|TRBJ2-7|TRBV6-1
CASSEWGTGSYEQYF
TGTGCCAGCAGTGAATGGGGGACAGGGTCCTACGAGCAGTACTTC
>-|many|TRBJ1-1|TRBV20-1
CSALSPTEAFF
TGCAGTGCTTTATCACCCACTGAAGCTTTCTTT
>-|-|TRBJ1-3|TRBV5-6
CASSLWQNSGNTIYF
TGTGCCAGCAGCCTATGGCAGAACTCTGGAAACACCATATATTTT
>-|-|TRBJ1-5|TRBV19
CASSSVSQVSNQPQHF
TGTGCCAGTAGTAGCGTGTCACAGGTGAGCAATCAGCCCCAGCATTTT
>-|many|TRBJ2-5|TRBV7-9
CASSLGLVASNQETQYF
TGTGCCAGCAGCTTAGGTCTGGTAGCGAGTAATCAAGAGACCCAGTACTTC
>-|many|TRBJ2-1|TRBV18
CASSEAGVVFEQFF
TGTGCCAGCTCAGAGGCAGGGGTCGTGTTTGAGCAGTTCTTC
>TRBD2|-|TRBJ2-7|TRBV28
CASRSGTTYEQYF
TGTGCCAGCAGATCCGGGACTACCTACGAGCAGTACTTC
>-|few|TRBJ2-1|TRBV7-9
CASSLTGIAEQFF
TGTGCCAGCAGCTTAACGGGGATTGCGGAGCAGTTCTTC
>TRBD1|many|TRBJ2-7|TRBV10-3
CAISSDRVHEQYF
TGTGCCATCAGTTCTGACAGGGTCCACGAGCAGTACTTC
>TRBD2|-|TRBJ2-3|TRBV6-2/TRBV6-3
CASSYSRGRSFTDTQYF
TGTGCCAGCAGTTACTCTCGCGGGAGGTCCTTCACAGATACGCAGTATTTT
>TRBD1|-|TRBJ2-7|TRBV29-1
CSVGSQPGGATYEQYF
TGCAGCGTTGGTTCCCAACCAGGGGGCGCAACCTACGAGCAGTACTTC
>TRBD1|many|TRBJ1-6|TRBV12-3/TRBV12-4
CASSPRARGLGSPLHF
TGTGCCAGCAGTCCCAGGGCCAGGGGGCTCGGGTCACCCCTCCACTTT
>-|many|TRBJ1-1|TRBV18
CASSPNQGTEAFF
TGTGCCAGCTCACCAAATCAGGGCACTGAAGCTTTCTTT
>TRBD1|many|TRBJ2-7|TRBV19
CATSWDRGTYEQYF
TGTGCCACTTCGTGGGACAGGGGAACCTACGAGCAGTACTTC
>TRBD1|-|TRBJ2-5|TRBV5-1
CASSLRDSLRTQYF
TGCGCCAGCAGCCTACGGGACAGCCTTAGGACCCAGTACTTC
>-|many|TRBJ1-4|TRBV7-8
CASSSPPAGGEKLFF
TGTGCCAGCAGCTCCCCGCCGGCCGGAGGTGAAAAACTGTTTTTT